Given below is one T cell receptor beta chain in context. Its antigen remains unidentified. Here immunoSEQ multiplex PCR was the method, and the copy in TCRdb shows in-frame clones only, minus some. The sample holds roughly 170,000 clones; 75% to 90% are singletons and the top ten take approximately 2.5%. The sample originates from a study of T cell responses to AZD1222 COVID-19 vaccine. Notes on the study in general: Nearly half of unique spike-specific TCRs reportedly avoided B.1.351 and B.1.1.7 mutated regions.

CDR1 and CDR2 (germline): MNHEY, SVGAGI. V shed 7 bases and J shed 5 bases, with 18 bases lying between them. The CDR3 is 15 residues long. The rearrangement joins TRBV6-5 to TRBJ2-1, with D possibly matching TRBD1 (6 bases). The sequencing used peripheral blood, collected on day 0 of AZD1222 vaccination. This sequence was found in an adult in good health. CDR3 in DNA: TGTGCCAGCATAGTACAGGGCGCCGTTAACAATGAGCAGTTCTTC. Amino acids: CASIVQGAVNNEQFF.